The clone carrying this TCR beta chain was seen ten or more times. The CDR3 is 15 residues long. V was shortened by 2 bases and J by 4 bases, with 12 bases between the two germline ends. Germline V lookup: CDR1 LNHDA, CDR2 SQIVND (reference sequence). The TCR beta CDR3 region was amplified from genomic DNA, with two rounds of multiplex PCR being used for the amplification. It was primers specific to each TRBV and TRBJ gene that first-round PCR used. TCRdb processed the multiplex PCR reads anew with MiXCR; each CDR3 protein has one entry. This sample yields some 35,000 distinct CDR3 sequences, of which around a third are seen a single time; 25% to 30% belongs to the top ten. The data were taken from a study of prognosis after radiotherapy for stage I lung cancer.

The material sequenced was PBMCs, taken before or after stereotactic body radiation therapy (not recorded which). This sequence joins TRBV19 and TRBJ2-1, with D possibly TRBD2 on 5 matching bases. The clonotype originates from a donor over 45 with non-small cell lung cancer. In DNA, the CDR3 is TGTGCCAGTAGTATATACAGCGGACGATACAATGAGCAGTTCTTC. Residues: CASSIYSGRYNEQFF.